This passage covers 9 T cell receptor beta chains from one sample sequenced in a study of CXCR3-negative and CXCR3-positive naive CD8 T cells. Study conclusions and caveats: Greater hydrophobicity was found in TRB CDR3s of CXCR3-positive naive cells than of CXCR3-negative naive cells.

These receptors' antigens are unknown. The authors prepared UMI-labeled TRB cDNA libraries by 5' RACE. TCRdb re-analyzed the 5' RACE reads; it lists each CDR3 protein once, without DNA. The record lists 85,000 to 90,000 distinct CDR3 sequences, of which the ten most abundant hold roughly 0.8%. Sample: naive CXCR3+ CD8+ T cells from blood. Sample subset: CD45RO-CCR7+CD27+CD95- naive CD8+ T cells expressing CXCR3 (TNR3+). The receptor set was obtained from a human donor in good health. Some clones in this sample may be carry-over from other donors' samples.

The chain employs TRBV28 and TRBJ1-1. CDR3 length equals 16 residues. Germline loops: CDR1 MDHEN, CDR2 SYDVKM. The CDR3 loop is CASSLSQVGVDTEAFF.

The chain has TRBV12-5 and TRBJ2-1. The CDR3 totals 12 residues. Per germline, CDR1 LGHNT and CDR2 FRNRAP. CDR3 sequence: CASGLVPYEQFF.

The rearrangement links TRBV6-5 to TRBJ2-7. CDR1 is MNHEY, CDR2 SVGAGI, per germline. The CDR3 loop spans 11 amino acids. This chain's CDR3 is CASSYGLMQYF.

This sequence joins TRBV20-1 and TRBJ2-3; as DNA is missing, the TRBD1 call by TCRdb cannot be tested. The CDR3 loop spans 16 amino acids. Looked up from germline, CDR1 is DFQATT and CDR2 is SNEGSKA (reference sequence). The CDR3 sequence: CSARDGRGPSTDTQYF.

This chain links TRBV28 with TRBJ2-2. CDR3 length: 12 residues. Germline V gene data show CDR1 as MDHEN and CDR2 as SYDVKM. CDR3 loop: CAVAANTGELFF.

This chain joins TRBV6-2 or TRBV6-3 and TRBJ2-5. Germline V gene data show CDR1 as MNHEY and CDR2 as SVGEGT. The CDR3 is 12 residues long. The CDR3 spells CASSYKGETQYF.

The V gene is TRBV7-8, the J gene TRBJ2-3; TCRdb's assignment of TRBD1 cannot be checked, as there is no DNA. This CDR3 is built from 16 residues. The germline gives CDR1 SGHVS, CDR2 FQNEAQ. The CDR3 spells CASSLTDSIYTDTQYF.

The chain combines TRBV11-2 with TRBJ2-5; checking the TCRdb D call of TRBD1 is not possible without DNA. Germline V gene sequence: CDR1 SGHAT, CDR2 FQNNGV. CDR3 length equals 11 residues. The CDR3 is CASSSQGARVF. Drawing the rest from reference TRBV11-2 and TRBJ2-5, the complete variable domain is EAGVAQSPRYKIIEKRQSVAFWCNPISGHATLYWYQQILGQGPKLLIQFQNNGVVDDSQLPKDRFSAERLKGVDSTLKIQPAKLEDSAVYLCASSSQGARVFGPGTRLLVL.

V gene TRBV4-2 combines with J gene TRBJ1-2; TCRdb's D call, TRBD1, is unchecked because there is no DNA. The germline V gene encodes CDR1 LGHNA and CDR2 YNFKEQ. CDR3 length equals 17 residues. CDR3 sequence reads: CASSQRDRGEFSRGYTF.